This TCR beta chain comes out of a study of T cells after yellow fever vaccination. Study summary: Where fractions had low cell numbers, libraries were prepared from them with the SMART-Seq v4 Ultra Low Input RNA kit.

Generation of TCR cDNA used 5'RACE template switching (which added a universal primer site and UMIs). Using its own MiXCR run on the 5' RACE reads, TCRdb lists one record per CDR3 protein. This repertoire shows some 170,000 distinct CDR3 sequences, 7% to 10% found once; its top ten account for roughly 40%. This clonotype turned up a few times. Antigen specificity is unknown. V shed 2 bases and J shed 3 bases, with 8 bases lying between them. Germline CDR1 LGHNA, CDR2 YNFKEQ. The CDR3 is 14 amino acids. Points from the study as a whole: A weaker but faster secondary response was observed, peaking on day 5 versus 15. Subsequent to the booster, the majority of primary-vaccination clones reappeared (around 95% CD4, 88% CD8).

The rearrangement links TRBV4-2 to TRBJ1-5, with TRBD1 as a possible D gene (6 bases). This clonotype originated in a man aged 18 to 30 who received the YFV17D yellow fever vaccine. This specimen consisted of CD8+ T cells sorted from PBMCs, obtained 45 days after the yellow fever booster vaccination. The CDR3 bases are TGTGCCAGCAGCCAACCAGGGGTCAATCAGCCCCAGCATTTT. Encoded protein: CASSQPGVNQPQHF.